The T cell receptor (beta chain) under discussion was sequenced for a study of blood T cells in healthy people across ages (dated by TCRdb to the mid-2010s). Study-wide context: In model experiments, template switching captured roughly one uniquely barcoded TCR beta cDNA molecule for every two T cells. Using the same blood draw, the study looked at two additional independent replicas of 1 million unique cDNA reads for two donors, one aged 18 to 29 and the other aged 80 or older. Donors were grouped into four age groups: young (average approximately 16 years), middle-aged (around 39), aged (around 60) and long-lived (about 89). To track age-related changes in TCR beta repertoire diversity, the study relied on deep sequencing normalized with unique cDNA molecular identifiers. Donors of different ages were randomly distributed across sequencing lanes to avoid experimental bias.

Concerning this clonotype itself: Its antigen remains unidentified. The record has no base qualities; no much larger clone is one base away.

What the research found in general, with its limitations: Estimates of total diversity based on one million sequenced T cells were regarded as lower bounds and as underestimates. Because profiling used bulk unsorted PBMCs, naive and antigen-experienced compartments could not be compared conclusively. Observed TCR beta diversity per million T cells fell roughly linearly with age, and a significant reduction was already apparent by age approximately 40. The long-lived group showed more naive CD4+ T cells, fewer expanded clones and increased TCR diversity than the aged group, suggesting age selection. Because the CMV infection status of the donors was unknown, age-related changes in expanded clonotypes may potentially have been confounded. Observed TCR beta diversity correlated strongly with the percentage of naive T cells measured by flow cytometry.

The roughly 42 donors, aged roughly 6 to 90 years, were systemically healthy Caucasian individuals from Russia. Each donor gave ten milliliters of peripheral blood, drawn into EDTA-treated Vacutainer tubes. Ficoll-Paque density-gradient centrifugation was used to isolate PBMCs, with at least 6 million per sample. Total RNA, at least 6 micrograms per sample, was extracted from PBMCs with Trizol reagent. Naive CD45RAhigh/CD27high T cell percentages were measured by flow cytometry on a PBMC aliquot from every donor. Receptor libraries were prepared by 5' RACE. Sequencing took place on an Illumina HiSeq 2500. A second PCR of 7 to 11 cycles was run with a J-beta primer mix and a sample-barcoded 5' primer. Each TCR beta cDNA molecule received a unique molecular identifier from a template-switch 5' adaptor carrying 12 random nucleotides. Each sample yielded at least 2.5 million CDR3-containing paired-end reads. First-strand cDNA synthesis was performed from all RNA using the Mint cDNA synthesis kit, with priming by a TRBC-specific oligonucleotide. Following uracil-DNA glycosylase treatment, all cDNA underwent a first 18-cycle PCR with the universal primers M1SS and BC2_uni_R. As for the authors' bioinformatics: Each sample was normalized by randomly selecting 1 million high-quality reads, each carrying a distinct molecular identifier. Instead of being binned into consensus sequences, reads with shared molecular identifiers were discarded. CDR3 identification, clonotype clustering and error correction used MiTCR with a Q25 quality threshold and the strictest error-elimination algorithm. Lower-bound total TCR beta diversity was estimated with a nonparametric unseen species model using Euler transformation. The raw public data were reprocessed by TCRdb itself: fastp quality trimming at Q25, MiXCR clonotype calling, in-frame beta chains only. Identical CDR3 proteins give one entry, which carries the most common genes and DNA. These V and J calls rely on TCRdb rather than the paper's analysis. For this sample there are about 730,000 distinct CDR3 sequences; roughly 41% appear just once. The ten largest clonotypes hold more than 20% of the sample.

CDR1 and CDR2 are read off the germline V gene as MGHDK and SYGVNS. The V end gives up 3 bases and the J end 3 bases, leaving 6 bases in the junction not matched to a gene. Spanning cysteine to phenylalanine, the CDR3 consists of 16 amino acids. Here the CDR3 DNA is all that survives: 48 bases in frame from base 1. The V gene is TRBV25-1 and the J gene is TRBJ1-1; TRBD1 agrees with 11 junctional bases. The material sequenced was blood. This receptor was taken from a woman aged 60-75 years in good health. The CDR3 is CASSDPRTGGYTEAFF. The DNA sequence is TGTGCCAGCAGTGACCCTAGGACAGGGGGCTACACTGAAGCTTTCTTT.